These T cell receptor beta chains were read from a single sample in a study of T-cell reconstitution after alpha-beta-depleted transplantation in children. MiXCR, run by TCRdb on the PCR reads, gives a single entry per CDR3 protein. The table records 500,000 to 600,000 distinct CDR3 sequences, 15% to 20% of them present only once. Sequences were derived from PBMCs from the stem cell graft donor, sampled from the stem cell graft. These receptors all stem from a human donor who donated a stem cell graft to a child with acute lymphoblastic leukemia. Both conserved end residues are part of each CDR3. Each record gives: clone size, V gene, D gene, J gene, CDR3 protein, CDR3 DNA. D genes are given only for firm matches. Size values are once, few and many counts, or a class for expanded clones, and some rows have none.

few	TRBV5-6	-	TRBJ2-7	CASSPGWGRTYEQYF	TGTGCCAGCAGCCCAGGGTGGGGCCGCACCTACGAGCAGTACTTC
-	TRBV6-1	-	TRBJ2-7	CASSELGYSTYEQYF	TGTGCCAGCAGTGAATTGGGGTACAGTACCTACGAGCAGTACTTC
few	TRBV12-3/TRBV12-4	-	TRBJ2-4	CASSLRGSAKNIQYF	TGTGCCAGCAGTCTTAGAGGGAGTGCCAAAAACATTCAGTACTTC
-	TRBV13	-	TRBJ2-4	CASSLRALAKNIQYF	TGTGCCAGCAGCCTCCGGGCCTTAGCCAAAAACATTCAGTACTTC
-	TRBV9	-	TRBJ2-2	CASSPSYGELFF	TGTGCCAGCAGCCCATCCTACGGGGAGCTGTTTTTT
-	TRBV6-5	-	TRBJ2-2	CASSYTGGELFF	TGTGCCAGCAGTTATACTGGGGGGGAGCTGTTTTTT
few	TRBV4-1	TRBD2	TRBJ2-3	CASSQGGLAGPGDTQYF	TGCGCCAGCAGCCAGGGGGGACTAGCGGGGCCCGGAGATACGCAGTATTTT
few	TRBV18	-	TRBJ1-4	CASSPPGANLFF	TGTGCCAGCTCACCACCGGGGGCAAACCTGTTTTTT
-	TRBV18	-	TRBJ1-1	CASSPLTVRGVNTEAFF	TGTGCCAGCTCACCACTGACGGTTCGGGGCGTGAACACTGAAGCTTTCTTT
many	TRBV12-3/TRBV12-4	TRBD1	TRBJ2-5	CASSPGQPETQYF	TGTGCCAGCAGTCCGGGACAGCCGGAGACCCAGTACTTC
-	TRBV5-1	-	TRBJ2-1	CASSIDRYNEQFF	TGCGCCAGCAGCATCGACAGGTACAATGAGCAGTTCTTC
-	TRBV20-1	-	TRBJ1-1	CSTDITGKGDTEAFF	TGCAGTACGGATATTACAGGGAAGGGCGACACTGAAGCTTTCTTT
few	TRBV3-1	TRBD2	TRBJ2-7	CASSQTRFAGGYEQYF	TGTGCCAGCAGCCAGACACGGTTCGCGGGAGGCTACGAGCAGTACTTC
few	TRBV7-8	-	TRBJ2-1	CASSLAPGLNEQFF	TGTGCCAGCAGCTTAGCTCCGGGACTGAATGAGCAGTTCTTC
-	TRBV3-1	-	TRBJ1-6	CASSQEAIGDSPLHF	TGTGCCAGCAGCCAAGAAGCCATCGGGGATTCACCCCTCCACTTT
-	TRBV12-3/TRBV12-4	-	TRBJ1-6	CASSYSGFSPLHF	TGTGCCAGCAGTTATTCAGGGTTCTCACCCCTCCACTTT
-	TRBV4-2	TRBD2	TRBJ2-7	CASSPYGASGAPSSYEQYF	TGTGCCAGCAGCCCGTACGGGGCTAGCGGGGCCCCTAGCTCCTACGAGCAGTACTTC